This T cell receptor (beta chain) was identified during a study of response to subunit inactivated influenza vaccine (dated by TCRdb to the late 2010s). With regard to the full study: The study used deep quantitative T cell receptor repertoire profiling to track responses to a trivalent subunit inactivated influenza vaccine. Points the paper makes about the study in general: According to the authors, only a limited number of new T cells may be recruited by each seasonal influenza vaccination.

Library prep was done by RT-PCR. Instrument on record: Illumina HiSeq 2500. In TCRdb, the public reads were trimmed at Q25 with fastp and aligned with MiXCR, with productive beta chains retained. Duplicate CDR3 protein sequences are folded into a single record with the most common DNA and genes. This sample has some 850,000 distinct CDR3 sequences in its table, and about a fifth of those were observed once. The top ten clonotypes cover roughly a tenth of the sample. From a lookup of the germline V gene, CDR1 and CDR2 are MDHEN and SYDVKM. From cysteine to phenylalanine, the CDR3 is 13 amino acids long. Only CDR3 DNA is held: 39 bases, read in frame from base 1. V is pared back by 1 base and J by 6 bases, with 9 bases lying between the germline termini. This clonotype was detected only a few times. Its binding antigen is unknown. Nothing much larger sits one base from this clone, and base qualities are not available.

Sequences were derived from PBMCs from blood, sampled roughly 5 days after vaccination. The TCR comes from a man aged 45-60 years who received an inactivated influenza vaccine. Donor details come from another sample of the same person, matched by shared clones. Here the chain combines TRBV28 and TRBJ1-2; a tentative D call is TRBD1 (5 bases match). The CDR3 region reads CASSLSGTNGYTF. Here is the DNA: TGTGCCAGCAGTTTATCCGGGACGAATGGCTACACCTTC.